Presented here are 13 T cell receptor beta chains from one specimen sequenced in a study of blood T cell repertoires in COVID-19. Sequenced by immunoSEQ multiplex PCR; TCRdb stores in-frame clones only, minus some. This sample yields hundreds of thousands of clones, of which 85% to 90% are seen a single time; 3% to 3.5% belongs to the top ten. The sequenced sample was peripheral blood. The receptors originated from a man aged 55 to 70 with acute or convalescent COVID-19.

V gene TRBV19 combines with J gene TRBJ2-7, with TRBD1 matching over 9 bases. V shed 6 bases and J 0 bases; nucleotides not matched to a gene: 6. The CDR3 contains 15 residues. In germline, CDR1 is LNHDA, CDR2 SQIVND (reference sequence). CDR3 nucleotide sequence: TGTGCCAGTAGCCCGGGACAGGGAAACTCCTACGAGCAGTACTTC. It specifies CASSPGQGNSYEQYF.

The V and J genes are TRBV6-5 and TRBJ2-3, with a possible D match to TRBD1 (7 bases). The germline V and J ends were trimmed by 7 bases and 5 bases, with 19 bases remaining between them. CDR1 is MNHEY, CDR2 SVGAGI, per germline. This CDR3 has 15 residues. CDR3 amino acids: CASTPVGGGRDTQYF. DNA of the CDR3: TGTGCCAGCACCCCCGTAGGAGGGGGCAGAGATACGCAGTATTTT.

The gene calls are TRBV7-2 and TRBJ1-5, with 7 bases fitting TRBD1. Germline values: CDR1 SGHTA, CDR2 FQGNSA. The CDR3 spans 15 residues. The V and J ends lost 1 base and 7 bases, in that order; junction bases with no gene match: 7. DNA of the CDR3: TGTGCCAGCAGCTTAGTCGGGACAGCTGGACAGCCCCAGCATTTT. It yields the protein CASSLVGTAGQPQHF.

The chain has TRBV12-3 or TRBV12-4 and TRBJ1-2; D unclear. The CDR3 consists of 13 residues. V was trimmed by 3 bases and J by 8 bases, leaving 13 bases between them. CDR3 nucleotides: TGTGCCAGCAGTTTGCTAGCCTCGGCGGGCTACACCTTC. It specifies CASSLLASAGYTF.

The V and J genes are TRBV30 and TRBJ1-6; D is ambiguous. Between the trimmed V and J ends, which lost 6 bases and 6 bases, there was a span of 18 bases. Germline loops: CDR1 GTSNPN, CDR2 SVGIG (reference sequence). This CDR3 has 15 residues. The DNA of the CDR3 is TGTGCCTGCCAGGAATCCTACTCTCTTAATTCACCCCTCCACTTT. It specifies CACQESYSLNSPLHF.

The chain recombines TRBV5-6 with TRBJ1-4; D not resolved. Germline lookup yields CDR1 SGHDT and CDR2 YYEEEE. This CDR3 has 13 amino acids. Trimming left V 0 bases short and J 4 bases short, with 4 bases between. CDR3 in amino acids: CASSLGRNEKLFF. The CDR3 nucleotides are TGTGCCAGCAGCTTGGGTCGTAATGAAAAACTGTTTTTT.

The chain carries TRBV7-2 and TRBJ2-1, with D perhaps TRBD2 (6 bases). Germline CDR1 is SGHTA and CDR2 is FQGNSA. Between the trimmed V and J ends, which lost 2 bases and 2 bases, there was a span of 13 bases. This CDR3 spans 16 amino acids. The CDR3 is CASSLRARGTYNEQFF. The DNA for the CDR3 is TGTGCCAGCAGCTTACGGGCTCGGGGGACCTACAATGAGCAGTTCTTC.

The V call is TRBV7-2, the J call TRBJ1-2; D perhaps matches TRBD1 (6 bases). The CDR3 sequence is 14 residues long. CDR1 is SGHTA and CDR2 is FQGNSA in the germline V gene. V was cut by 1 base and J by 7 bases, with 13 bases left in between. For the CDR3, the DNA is TGTGCCAGCAGCTTAGACAGGGTGAATGGTGGCTACACCTTC. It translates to CASSLDRVNGGYTF.

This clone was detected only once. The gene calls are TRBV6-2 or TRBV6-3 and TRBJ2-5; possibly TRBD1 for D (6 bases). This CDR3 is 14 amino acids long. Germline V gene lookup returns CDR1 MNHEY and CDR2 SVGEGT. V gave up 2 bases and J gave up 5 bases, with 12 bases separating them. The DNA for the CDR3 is TGTGCCAGCAGTTACCCCAACAGGGTGGAGACCCAGTACTTC. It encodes CASSYPNRVETQYF.

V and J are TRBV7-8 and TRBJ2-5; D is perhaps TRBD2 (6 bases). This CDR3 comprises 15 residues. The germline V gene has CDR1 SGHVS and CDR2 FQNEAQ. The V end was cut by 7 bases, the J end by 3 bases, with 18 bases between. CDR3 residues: CASTSRWRGEETQYF. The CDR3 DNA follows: TGTGCCAGCACCTCCCGGTGGAGGGGTGAAGAGACCCAGTACTTC. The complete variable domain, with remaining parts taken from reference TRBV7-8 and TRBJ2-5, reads GAGVSQSPRYKVAKRGQDVALRCDPISGHVSLFWYQQALGQGPEFLTYFQNEAQLDKSGLPSDRFFAERPEGSVSTLKIQRTQQEDSAVYLCASTSRWRGEETQYFGPGTRLLVL.

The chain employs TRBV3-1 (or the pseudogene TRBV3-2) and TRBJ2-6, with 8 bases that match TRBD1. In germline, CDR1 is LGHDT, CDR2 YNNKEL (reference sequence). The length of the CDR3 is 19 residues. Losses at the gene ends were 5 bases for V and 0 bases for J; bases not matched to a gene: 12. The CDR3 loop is CASSGQGYRNGSGANVLTF. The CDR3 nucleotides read TGTGCCAGCAGCGGACAGGGATACAGGAATGGCTCTGGGGCCAACGTCCTGACTTTC.

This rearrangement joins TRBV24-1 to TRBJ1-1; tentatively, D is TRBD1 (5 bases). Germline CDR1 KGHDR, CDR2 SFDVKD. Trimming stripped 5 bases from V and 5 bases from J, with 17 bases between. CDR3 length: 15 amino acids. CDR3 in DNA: TGTGCCACCAGTGGGTTCAGAGGCAGGGATACTGAAGCTTTCTTT. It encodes CATSGFRGRDTEAFF.

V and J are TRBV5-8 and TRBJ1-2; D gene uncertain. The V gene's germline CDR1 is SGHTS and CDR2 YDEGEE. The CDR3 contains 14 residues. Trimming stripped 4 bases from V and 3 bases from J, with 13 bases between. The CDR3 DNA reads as TGTGCCAGCAGCCTAGGCGGGGAGGACTATGGCTACACCTTC. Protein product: CASSLGGEDYGYTF.